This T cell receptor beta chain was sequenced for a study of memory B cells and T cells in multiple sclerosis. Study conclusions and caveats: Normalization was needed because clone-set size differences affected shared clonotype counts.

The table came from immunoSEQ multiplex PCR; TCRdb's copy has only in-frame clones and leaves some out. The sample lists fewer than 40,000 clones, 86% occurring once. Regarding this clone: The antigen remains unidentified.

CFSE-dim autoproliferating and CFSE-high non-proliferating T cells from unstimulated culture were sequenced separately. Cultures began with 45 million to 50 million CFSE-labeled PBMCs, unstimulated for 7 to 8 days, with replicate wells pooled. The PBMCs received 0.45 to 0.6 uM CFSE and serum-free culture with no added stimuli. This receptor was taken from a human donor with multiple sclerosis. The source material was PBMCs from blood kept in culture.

Here the CDR3 reads CASSLKVGPSYGYTF. The CDR3 DNA follows: TGTGCCAGCAGCTTGAAAGTGGGGCCCTCATATGGCTACACCTTC. This chain joins TRBV7-2 and TRBJ1-2; tentatively, D is TRBD1 (5 bases). V gave up 3 bases and J gave up 5 bases, with 16 bases separating them. The CDR3 contains 15 residues. CDR1 is SGHTA and CDR2 is FQGNSA in the germline V gene.